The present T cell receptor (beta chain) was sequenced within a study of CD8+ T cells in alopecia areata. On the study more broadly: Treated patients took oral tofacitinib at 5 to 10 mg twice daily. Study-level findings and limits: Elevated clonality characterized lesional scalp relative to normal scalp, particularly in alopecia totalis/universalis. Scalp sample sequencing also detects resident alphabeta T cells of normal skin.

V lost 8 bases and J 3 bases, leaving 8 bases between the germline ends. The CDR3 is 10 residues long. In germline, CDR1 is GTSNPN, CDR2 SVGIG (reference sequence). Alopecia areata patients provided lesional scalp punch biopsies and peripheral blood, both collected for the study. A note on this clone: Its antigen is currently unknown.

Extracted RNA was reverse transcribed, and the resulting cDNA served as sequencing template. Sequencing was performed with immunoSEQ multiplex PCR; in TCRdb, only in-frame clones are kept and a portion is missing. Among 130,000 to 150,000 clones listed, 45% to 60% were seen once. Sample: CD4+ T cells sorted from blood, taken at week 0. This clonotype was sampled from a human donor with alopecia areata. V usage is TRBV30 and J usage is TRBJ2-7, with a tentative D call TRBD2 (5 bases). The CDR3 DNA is TGTGCCGCCGGACTCTACGAGCAGTACTTC. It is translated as CAAGLYEQYF.